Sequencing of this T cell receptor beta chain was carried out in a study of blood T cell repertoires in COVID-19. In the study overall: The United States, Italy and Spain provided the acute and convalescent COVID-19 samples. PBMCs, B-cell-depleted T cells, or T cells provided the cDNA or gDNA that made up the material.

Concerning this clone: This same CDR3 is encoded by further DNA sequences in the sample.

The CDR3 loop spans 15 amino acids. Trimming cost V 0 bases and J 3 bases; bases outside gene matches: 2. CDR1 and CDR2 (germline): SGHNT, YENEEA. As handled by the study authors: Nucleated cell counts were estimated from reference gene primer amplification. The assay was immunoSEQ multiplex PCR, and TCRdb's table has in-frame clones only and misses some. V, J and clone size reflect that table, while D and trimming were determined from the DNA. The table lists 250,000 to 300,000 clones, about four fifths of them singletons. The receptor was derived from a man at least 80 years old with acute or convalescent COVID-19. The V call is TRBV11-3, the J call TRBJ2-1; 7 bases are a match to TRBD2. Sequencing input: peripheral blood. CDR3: CASSLDRGSYNEQFF. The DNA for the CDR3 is TGTGCCAGCAGCTTAGACCGCGGGAGCTACAATGAGCAGTTCTTC.